Each of the 10 T cell receptor beta chains below was sequenced from the same sample in a study of T cell changes during pregnancy in multiple sclerosis (dated by TCRdb to between 2019 and 2020). The library was produced with the immunoSEQ multiplex PCR assay. TCRdb holds this immuneACCESS table with in-frame rearrangements only. Some clones are missing; in checked studies, unresolved V genes explain under half, and the rest has no known cause. A total of approximately 42,000 clones appear in this sample, about 85% of them only once. Together, the top ten hold around 0.65% of the sample. The sequenced sample was CD4+ T cells from peripheral blood mononuclear cells, obtained before pregnancy. The source of these receptors is a female donor with multiple sclerosis, enrolled in a pregnancy study.

The V and J genes are TRBV7-3 and TRBJ2-5; 10 positions match TRBD1. The CDR3 contains 15 residues. V lost 4 bases and J lost 5; bases outside the gene matches: 7. Germline V gene lookup returns CDR1 SGHTA and CDR2 FQGTGA. The CDR3 DNA sequence: TGTGCCAGCAGCTGGGGACAGGGGCGCACGGAGACCCAGTACTTC. It codes for CASSWGQGRTETQYF.

This rearrangement joins TRBV6-4 to TRBJ2-1; tentatively, D is TRBD1 (5 bases). The V and J ends lost 3 bases and 0 bases respectively, with 12 bases between them. Germline V gene lookup returns CDR1 MRHNA and CDR2 SNTAGT. This CDR3 contains 16 residues. The CDR3, as DNA: TGTGCCAGCAGTGAACAGGCTTTCAGCTCCTACAATGAGCAGTTCTTC. Encoded protein: CASSEQAFSSYNEQFF.

The chain recombines TRBV4-2 with TRBJ1-1; D is uncertain. The CDR3 totals 17 residues. CDR1 and CDR2 from the germline V gene are LGHNA and YNFKEQ. The V gene lost 1 base and the J gene lost 1 base, with 16 bases spanning the gap. The CDR3 spells CASSQVESRGSNTEAFF. CDR3 coding DNA: TGTGCCAGCAGCCAAGTAGAAAGTCGGGGTTCGAACACTGAAGCTTTCTTT.

The genes are TRBV30 and TRBJ2-7; the match to TRBD1 covers 7 bases. The CDR3 extends over 11 amino acids. Germline V gene lookup returns CDR1 GTSNPN and CDR2 SVGIG (reference sequence). V was clipped by 5 bases and J by 6 bases; unmatched bases: 4. The CDR3 loop reads CAWDRVGEQYF. Here the CDR3 DNA reads TGTGCCTGGGACAGGGTCGGCGAGCAGTACTTC.

The chain joins TRBV23-1 to TRBJ2-7; maybe TRBD2 (6 bases). TRBV23-1 is known as an ORF, though its function is uncertain. The CDR3 contains 16 residues. V was clipped by 3 bases and J by 0 bases, with 15 bases between them. The CDR3 is CASSQSLQGLSYEQYF. The CDR3 DNA follows: TGCGCCAGCAGTCAGTCTTTGCAGGGACTCTCCTACGAGCAGTACTTC.

This clone was seen a few times. This chain uses TRBV10-3 with TRBJ1-3; 7 bases line up with TRBD1. The germline V gene has CDR1 ENHRY and CDR2 SYGVKD. The CDR3 consists of 14 residues. V was clipped by 10 bases and J by 0 bases; unmatched bases: 6. CDR3 bases: TGTGCCACCCGAGGGGACAGCTCTGGAAACACCATATATTTT. This gives the protein CATRGDSSGNTIYF.

The chain uses TRBV29-1 and TRBJ1-1, with a tentative D call TRBD1 (6 bases). The V gene lost 5 bases and the J gene lost 0 bases, with 10 bases spanning the gap. Germline CDR1 reads SQVTM; CDR2 reads ANQGSEA. The CDR3 loop spans 13 amino acids. The CDR3 is CSVSGHLNTEAFF. In nucleotides, the CDR3 is TGCAGCGTTTCGGGACACCTGAACACTGAAGCTTTCTTT.

This CDR3 is CASSVGEGLSSYNEQFF. The CDR3 DNA follows: TGTGCCAGCAGCGTAGGGGAGGGGTTGAGCTCCTACAATGAGCAGTTCTTC. The chain recombines TRBV9 with TRBJ2-1, with TRBD2 identical over 7 bases. The CDR3 runs to 17 residues. Germline CDR1 is SGDLS and CDR2 is YYNGEE. Trimming at V came to 0 bases and at J to 0 bases, leaving 6 bases not matched to a gene.

The chain couples TRBV12-5 to TRBJ1-4; 7 nucleotides agree with TRBD1. J gave up 8 bases and V 3 bases, and 6 bases lay outside the gene matches. Germline V gene sequence: CDR1 LGHNT, CDR2 FRNRAP. The CDR3 runs 14 residues. The chain's CDR3 is CASGLLGQVEKLFF. The CDR3 nucleotides read TGTGCTAGTGGTTTATTAGGACAGGTAGAAAAACTGTTTTTT.

This chain uses TRBV19 with TRBJ2-4, with 9 bases lining up with TRBD1. The CDR3 is 15 amino acids. J was trimmed by 2 bases and V by 3 bases; bases with no gene match: 2. Germline V gene data show CDR1 as LNHDA and CDR2 as SQIVND (reference sequence). In DNA, the CDR3 is TGTGCCAGTAGTATCGGGACAGGGACCAAAAACATTCAGTACTTC. This gives the protein CASSIGTGTKNIQYF.